Listed below are T cell receptor beta chains from one sample, sequenced in a study of OX40 agonist ivuxolimab in advanced cancers. Produced via immunoSEQ multiplex PCR; TCRdb's table is partial and in-frame only. The data contain tens of thousands of clones, around nine tenths of them singletons. The source material was CD4+ or CD8+ T cells sorted from blood, sampled in a trial of the OX40 agonist ivuxolimab. The receptors stem from an adult with an advanced solid tumor such as melanoma, head and neck, liver or kidney cancer. The CDR3 runs from the conserved cysteine through the conserved F or W. The D gene is left open where the match is weak. Rows give clone size only sometimes, using once, few, many, or a class for an expanded clone.

v_call	j_call	clone_size	d_call	cdr3_nt	cdr3_aa
TRBV27	TRBJ2-7	-	TRBD1	TGTGTCACAGCGAGGGCACAGGGGGAGCAGTACTTC	CVTARAQGEQYF
TRBV28	TRBJ2-3	-	TRBD2	TGTGCCACCAGCCTGGGACTAGCGGGAGGCTGGGGCACAGATACGCAGTATTTT	CATSLGLAGGWGTDTQYF
TRBV5-1	TRBJ2-5	-	-	TGCGCCAGCAGCTTGGGACAGCCACAAGAGACCCAGTACTTC	CASSLGQPQETQYF
TRBV6-5	TRBJ2-2	-	-	TGTGCCAGCAGTTACACGTCGGGAAACACCGGGGAGCTGTTTTTT	CASSYTSGNTGELFF
TRBV10-1	TRBJ2-3	-	TRBD2	TGCGCCAGCAGTGGGGCTAGCGGGAGTGCATCAGATACGCAGTATTTT	CASSGASGSASDTQYF
TRBV2	TRBJ2-5	-	-	TGTGCCAGCAGTGGGAGGGGCAAAGAGACCCAGTACTTC	CASSGRGKETQYF
TRBV2	TRBJ2-1	-	-	TGTGCCAGCAGCGAAGGGCTAGTATCTGAGTTCTTC	CASSEGLVSEFF
TRBV6-5	TRBJ1-5	-	TRBD1	TGTGCCAGCAGTTACGAGGGACAGCTCTTGCCCCAGCATTTT	CASSYEGQLLPQHF
TRBV6-1	TRBJ1-5	-	-	TGTGCCGGGTCAGGGGCCCTCAATCAGCCCCAGCATTTT	CAGSGALNQPQHF
TRBV9	TRBJ1-4	once	-	TGTGCCAGCAGCGTAGGGCCCTACCCGGGGAGTGGGAATGAAAAACTGTTTTTT	CASSVGPYPGSGNEKLFF
TRBV9	TRBJ1-1	-	TRBD1	TGTGCCAGCAGCGGAGGGGGACAGGTTGGAAGGAACACTGAAGCTTTCTTT	CASSGGGQVGRNTEAFF
TRBV20-1	TRBJ2-5	-	-	TGCAGTGGGGGCCGGGAGACCCAGTACTTC	CSGGRETQYF
TRBV7-6	TRBJ2-7	-	-	TGTGCCAGCAGCTTAGCGGAGGGGGCACGCTACGAGCAGTACTTC	CASSLAEGARYEQYF
TRBV5-4	TRBJ1-5	-	-	TGTGCCAGCAGCCTAGACCGGGGGACCAATCAGCCCCAGCATTTT	CASSLDRGTNQPQHF
TRBV11-2	TRBJ1-1	few	TRBD1	TGTGCCAGCAGCTTAGATACGTACAGGGGCAAGAACACTGAAGCTTTCTTT	CASSLDTYRGKNTEAFF
TRBV7-3	TRBJ1-5	-	-	TGTGCCAGCAGCTTATGGGTTGGCCAGCCCCAGCATTTT	CASSLWVGQPQHF
TRBV9	TRBJ2-1	-	TRBD1	TGTGCCAGCAGCGAGAGACAGGGGTCCTACAATGAGCAGTTCTTC	CASSERQGSYNEQFF
TRBV5-1	TRBJ2-1	-	-	TGCGCCAGCAGCTTGGGTGGTATTGGAGATGAGCAGTTCTTC	CASSLGGIGDEQFF
TRBV11-2	TRBJ2-3	-	-	TGTGCCAGCCGGTGGGACGTTATAGATGCGCAGTATTTT	CASRWDVIDAQYF
TRBV5-1	TRBJ2-2	-	-	TGCGCCAGCAGCTTGGGTCAGTCCGGCGGGGAGCTGTTTTTT	CASSLGQSGGELFF
TRBV7-2	TRBJ1-2	-	-	TGTGCCAGCAGCCAGGGGTGGGGCGCTAACTATGGCTACACCTTC	CASSQGWGANYGYTF
TRBV18	TRBJ1-1	-	TRBD1	TGTGCCAGCTCACAACCGACAGGGACTGAAGCTTTCTTT	CASSQPTGTEAFF
TRBV7-2	TRBJ2-7	-	TRBD2	TGTGCCAGCAGCTTTCGCGGGGGGACCTCCTACGAGCAGTACTTC	CASSFRGGTSYEQYF
TRBV5-1	TRBJ1-1	-	TRBD1	TGCGCCAGCAGCTTGGGGGACAGACTTGAAGCTTTCTTT	CASSLGDRLEAFF
TRBV11-3	TRBJ2-5	-	-	TGTGCCAGCAGCTTAGGTCGAGCGGGCGAGACCCAGTACTTC	CASSLGRAGETQYF
TRBV5-1	TRBJ2-2	-	TRBD2	TGCGCCAGCAGCCACCGGACTAGCCGCCCCTCGAACACCGGGGAGCTGTTTTTT	CASSHRTSRPSNTGELFF
TRBV6-5	TRBJ2-7	-	TRBD1	TGTGCCAGCAGTTACCGACAGGGGGCTAGGTACGAGCAGTACTTC	CASSYRQGARYEQYF
TRBV11-2	TRBJ2-3	-	TRBD2	TGTGCCAGCAGCCTAGCGGGAGATGGTTCAGATACGCAGTATTTT	CASSLAGDGSDTQYF
TRBV27	TRBJ1-5	once	TRBD1	TGTGCCAGCAGTTACCGGGCACAGGGGGTTTATCAGCCCCAGCATTTT	CASSYRAQGVYQPQHF
TRBV6-6	TRBJ2-3	-	-	TGTGCCAGCAGTTACTCCGGGGGGCGCGGGACAGATACGCAGTATTTT	CASSYSGGRGTDTQYF
TRBV5-4	TRBJ1-1	-	-	TGTGCCAGCAGCTTGGTTGGCTTCAACACTGAAGCTTTCTTT	CASSLVGFNTEAFF
TRBV11-3	TRBJ2-3	once	-	TGTGCCAGCAGCTTAGGGAAGTCCTTTCCTAGCACAGATACGCAGTATTTT	CASSLGKSFPSTDTQYF
TRBV5-1	TRBJ2-2	-	TRBD2	TGCGCCAGCAGCTTGGTGGCGGGGGTTTCCACCGGGGAGCTGTTTTTT	CASSLVAGVSTGELFF
TRBV2	TRBJ2-7	-	TRBD2	TGTGCCAGCAGTGCCGGACTAGCGGTTAGCTCCTACGAGCAGTACTTC	CASSAGLAVSSYEQYF
TRBV10-1	TRBJ2-7	-	-	TGCGCCAGCAGTAGGGGGATTACCTACGAGCAGTACTTC	CASSRGITYEQYF
TRBV29-1	TRBJ2-1	-	-	TGCAGCGGGGTGGAGTTACCGGGGCAGTTCTTC	CSGVELPGQFF
TRBV15	TRBJ1-3	-	TRBD1	TGTGCCACCAGCAGAGCTGGACAGGCAGGAAACACCATATATTTT	CATSRAGQAGNTIYF
TRBV10-3	TRBJ2-2	-	-	TGTGCCATCGGGCTAGCCCCACCCGGGGAGCTGTTTTTT	CAIGLAPPGELFF
TRBV5-4	TRBJ2-6	-	-	TGTGCCAGCAGCTTGGACGGAAGCTCTGGGGCCAACGTCCTGACTTTC	CASSLDGSSGANVLTF
TRBV7-2	TRBJ1-4	few	TRBD1	TGTGCCAGCAGCCCCACCCTTCAGGGGGCTAATGAAAAACTGTTTTTT	CASSPTLQGANEKLFF
TRBV4-2	TRBJ2-1	-	TRBD2	TGTGCCAGCAGCCAAGTTCTAGCGGGGGGAGACAATGAGCAGTTCTTC	CASSQVLAGGDNEQFF
TRBV5-1	TRBJ2-7	-	-	TGCGCCAGCAGCTTGGGGGGAGTCCCCGAGCAGTACTTC	CASSLGGVPEQYF
TRBV19	TRBJ1-3	-	TRBD1	TGTGCCAGTAGTGCGACGGGGGCAGGGGGCCCACTCTCTGGAAACACCATATATTTT	CASSATGAGGPLSGNTIYF
TRBV19	TRBJ2-5	-	TRBD2	TGTGCCAGTAGTATTGGGCTAGCGGGAAAAGAGACCCAGTACTTC	CASSIGLAGKETQYF
TRBV27	TRBJ2-5	-	TRBD1	TGTGCCAGCAGTTCATCCGGACAGGCTCAAGAGACCCAGTACTTC	CASSSSGQAQETQYF
TRBV28	TRBJ1-1	-	-	TGTGCCAGCAGCCTGGGGGGGCGCGAGGCTTTCTTT	CASSLGGREAFF
TRBV6-5	TRBJ1-2	-	TRBD1	TGTGCCAGCAAAAGGGACAGGTCCGGCTATGGCTACACCTTC	CASKRDRSGYGYTF
TRBV11-3	TRBJ1-2	-	TRBD1	TGTGCCAGCAGCTTAGATCTGAGGGGGCAGGGTGGCTACACCTTC	CASSLDLRGQGGYTF
TRBV29-1	TRBJ2-7	-	-	TGCAGCGTTGCCGGAGGGAGACACGAGCAGTACTTC	CSVAGGRHEQYF
TRBV29-1	TRBJ1-5	-	TRBD1	TGCAGCGTTGCCATGGAGGGGACAGGGGATCAGCCCCAGCATTTT	CSVAMEGTGDQPQHF
TRBV29-1	TRBJ2-1	-	TRBD2	TGCAGCGTGAGACTAGCGGGCTCCTACAATGAGCAGTTCTTC	CSVRLAGSYNEQFF
TRBV6-5	TRBJ1-4	-	-	TGTGCCAGCAGTATAAGGGTTCGTGAAAAACTGTTTTTT	CASSIRVREKLFF
TRBV6-1	TRBJ2-3	-	-	TGTGCCAGCACCCTAGGGGGTACAGATACGCAGTATTTT	CASTLGGTDTQYF
TRBV19	TRBJ2-2	-	TRBD2	TGTGCCAGTAGTATGGGCCTAGCGGGGACGAACACCGGGGAGCTGTTTTTT	CASSMGLAGTNTGELFF
TRBV4-3	TRBJ2-7	-	TRBD2	TGCGCCAGCAGCCACACTAGCGGGCCCTACGAGCAGTACTTC	CASSHTSGPYEQYF